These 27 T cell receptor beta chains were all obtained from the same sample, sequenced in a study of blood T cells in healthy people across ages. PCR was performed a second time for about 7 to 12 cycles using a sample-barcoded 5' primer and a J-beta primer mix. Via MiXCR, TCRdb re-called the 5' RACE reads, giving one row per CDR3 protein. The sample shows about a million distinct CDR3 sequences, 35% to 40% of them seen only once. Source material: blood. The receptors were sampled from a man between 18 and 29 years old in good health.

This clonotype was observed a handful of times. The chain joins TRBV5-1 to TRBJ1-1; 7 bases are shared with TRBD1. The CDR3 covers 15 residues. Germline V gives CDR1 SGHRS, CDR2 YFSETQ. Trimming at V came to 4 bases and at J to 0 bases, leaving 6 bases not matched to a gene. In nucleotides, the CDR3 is TGCGCCAGCAGCCCGATGGGACAGATGAACACTGAAGCTTTCTTT. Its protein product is CASSPMGQMNTEAFF.

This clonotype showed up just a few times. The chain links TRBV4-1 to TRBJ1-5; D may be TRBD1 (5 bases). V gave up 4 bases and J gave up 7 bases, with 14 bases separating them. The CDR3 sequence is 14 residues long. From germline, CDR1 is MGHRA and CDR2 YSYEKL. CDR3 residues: CASSPAGGYQPQHF. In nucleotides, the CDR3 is TGCGCCAGCAGCCCTGCTGGGGGGTACCAGCCCCAGCATTTT.

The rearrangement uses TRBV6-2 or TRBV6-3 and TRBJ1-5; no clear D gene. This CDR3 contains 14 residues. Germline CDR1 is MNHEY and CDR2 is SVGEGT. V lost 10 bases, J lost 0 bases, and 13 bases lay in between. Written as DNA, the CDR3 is TGTGCCACATCGGAACCTTATAGCAATCAGCCCCAGCATTTT. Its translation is CATSEPYSNQPQHF.

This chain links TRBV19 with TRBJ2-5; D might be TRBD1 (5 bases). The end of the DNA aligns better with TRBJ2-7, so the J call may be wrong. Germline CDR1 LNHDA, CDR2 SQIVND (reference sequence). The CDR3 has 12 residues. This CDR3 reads CASTKGVYEQYF. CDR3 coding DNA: TGTGCCAGTACCAAAGGGGTCTACGAGCAGTACTTC.

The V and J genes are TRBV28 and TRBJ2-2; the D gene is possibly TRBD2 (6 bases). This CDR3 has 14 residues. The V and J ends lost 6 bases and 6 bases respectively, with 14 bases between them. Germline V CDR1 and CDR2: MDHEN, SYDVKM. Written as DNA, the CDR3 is TGTGCCAGCAGGCCGGGGCTAGCGCCCGGGGAGCTGTTTTTT. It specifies CASRPGLAPGELFF.

CDR3 bases: TGTGCCAGCAGGACCGCCACAGAGCAGTACTTC. Residues: CASRTATEQYF. J is TRBJ2-5 and V is TRBV25-1; D is undetermined. Germline V gene sequence: CDR1 MGHDK, CDR2 SYGVNS. The CDR3 totals 11 residues. Trimming pared 6 bases from V and 11 bases from J, leaving 13 bases between.

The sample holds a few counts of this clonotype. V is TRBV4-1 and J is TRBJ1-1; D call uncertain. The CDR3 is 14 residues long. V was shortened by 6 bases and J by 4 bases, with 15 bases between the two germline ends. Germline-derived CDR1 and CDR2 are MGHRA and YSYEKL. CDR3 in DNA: TGCGCCAGCAGACCTCGGACGCTTGGCACTGAAGCTTTCTTT. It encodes CASRPRTLGTEAFF.

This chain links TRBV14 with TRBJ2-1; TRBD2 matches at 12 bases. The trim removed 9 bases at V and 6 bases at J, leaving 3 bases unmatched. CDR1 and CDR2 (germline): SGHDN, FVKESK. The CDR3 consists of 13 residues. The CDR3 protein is CASGTSGFNEQFF. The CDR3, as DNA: TGTGCCAGTGGGACTAGCGGGTTCAATGAGCAGTTCTTC.

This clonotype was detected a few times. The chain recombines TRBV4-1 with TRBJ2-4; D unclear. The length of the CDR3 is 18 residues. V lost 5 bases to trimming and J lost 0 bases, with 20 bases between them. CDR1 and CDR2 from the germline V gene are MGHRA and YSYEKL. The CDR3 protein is CASSSPARQTLAKNIQYF. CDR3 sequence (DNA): TGCGCCAGCAGCTCACCGGCTAGACAAACACTAGCCAAAAACATTCAGTACTTC.

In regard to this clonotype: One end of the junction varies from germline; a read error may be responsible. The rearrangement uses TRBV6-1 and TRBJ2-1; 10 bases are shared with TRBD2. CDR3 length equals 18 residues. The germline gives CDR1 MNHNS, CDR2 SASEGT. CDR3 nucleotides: TGTGCCAGCAGCCCCACTAGCGGGGCCCCCAGCTCCTACAATGGGCAGTTCTTT. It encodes CASSPTSGAPSSYNGQFF.

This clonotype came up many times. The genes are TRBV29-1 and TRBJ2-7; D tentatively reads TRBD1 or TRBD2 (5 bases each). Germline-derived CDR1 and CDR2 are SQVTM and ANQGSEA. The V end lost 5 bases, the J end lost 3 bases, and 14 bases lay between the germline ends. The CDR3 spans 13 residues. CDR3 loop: CSVQTEGFYEQYF. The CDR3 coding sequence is TGCAGCGTTCAGACAGAGGGGTTCTACGAGCAGTACTTC.

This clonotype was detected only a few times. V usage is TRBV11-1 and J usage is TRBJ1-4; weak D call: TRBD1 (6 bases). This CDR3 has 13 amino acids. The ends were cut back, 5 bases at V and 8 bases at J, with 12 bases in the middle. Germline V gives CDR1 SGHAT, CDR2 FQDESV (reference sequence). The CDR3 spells CASSAAGEEKLFF. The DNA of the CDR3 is TGTGCCAGCAGCGCGGCAGGGGAGGAAAAACTGTTTTTT.

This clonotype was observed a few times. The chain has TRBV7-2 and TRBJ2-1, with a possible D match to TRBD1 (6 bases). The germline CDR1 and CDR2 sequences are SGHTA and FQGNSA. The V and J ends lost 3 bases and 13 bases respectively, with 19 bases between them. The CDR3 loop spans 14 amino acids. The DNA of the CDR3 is TGTGCCAGCAGCTTTACCCAGACGGCCAGGGGACAGTTCTTC. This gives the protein CASSFTQTARGQFF.

CDR3 in DNA: TGTGCCTGGAGTGGGTACCGCGAGCAGTACTTC. Translated, it gives CAWSGYREQYF. The chain joins TRBV30 to TRBJ2-5, with unresolved D. The assigned J gene may be wrong: the sequence end matches TRBJ2-7 better. The CDR3 has 11 amino acids. Germline CDR1 reads GTSNPN; CDR2 reads SVGIG (reference sequence).

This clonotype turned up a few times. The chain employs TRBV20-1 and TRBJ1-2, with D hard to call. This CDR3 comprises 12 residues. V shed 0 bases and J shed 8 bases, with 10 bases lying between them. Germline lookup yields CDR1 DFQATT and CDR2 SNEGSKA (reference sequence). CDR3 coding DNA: TGCAGTGCTAGAGATCCAGCGGCCGGCTACACCTTC. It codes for CSARDPAAGYTF.

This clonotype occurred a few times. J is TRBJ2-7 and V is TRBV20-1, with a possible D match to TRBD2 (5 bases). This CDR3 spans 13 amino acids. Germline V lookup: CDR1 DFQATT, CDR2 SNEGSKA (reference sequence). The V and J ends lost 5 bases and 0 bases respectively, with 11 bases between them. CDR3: CSAHGDNSYEQYF. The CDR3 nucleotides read TGCAGTGCTCACGGGGATAACTCCTACGAGCAGTACTTC.

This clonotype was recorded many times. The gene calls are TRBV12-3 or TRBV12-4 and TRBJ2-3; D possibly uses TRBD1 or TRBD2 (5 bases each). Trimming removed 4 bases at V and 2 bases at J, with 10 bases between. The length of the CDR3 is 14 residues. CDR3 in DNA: TGTGCCAGCAGTTCTGGGACCTTCACAGATACGCAGTATTTT. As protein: CASSSGTFTDTQYF.

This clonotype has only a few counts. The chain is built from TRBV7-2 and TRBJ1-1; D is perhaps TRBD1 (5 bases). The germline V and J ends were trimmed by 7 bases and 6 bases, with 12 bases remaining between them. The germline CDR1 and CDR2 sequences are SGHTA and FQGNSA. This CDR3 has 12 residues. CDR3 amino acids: CASNTGGPEAFF. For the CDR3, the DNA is TGTGCCAGCAACACAGGAGGCCCTGAAGCTTTCTTT.

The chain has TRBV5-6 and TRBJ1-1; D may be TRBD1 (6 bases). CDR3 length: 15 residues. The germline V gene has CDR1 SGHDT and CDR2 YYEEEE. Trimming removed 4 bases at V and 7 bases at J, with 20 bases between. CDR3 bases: TGTGCCAGCAGCCCCTTCAGGGGAGCAGGCCGTGAAGCTTTCTTT. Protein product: CASSPFRGAGREAFF.

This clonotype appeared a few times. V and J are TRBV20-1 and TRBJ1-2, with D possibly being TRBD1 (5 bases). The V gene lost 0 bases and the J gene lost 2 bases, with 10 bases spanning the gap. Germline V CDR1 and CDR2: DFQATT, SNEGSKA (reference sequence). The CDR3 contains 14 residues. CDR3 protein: CSARDGATNYGYTF. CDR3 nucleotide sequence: TGCAGTGCTAGAGACGGGGCGACGAACTATGGCTACACCTTC.

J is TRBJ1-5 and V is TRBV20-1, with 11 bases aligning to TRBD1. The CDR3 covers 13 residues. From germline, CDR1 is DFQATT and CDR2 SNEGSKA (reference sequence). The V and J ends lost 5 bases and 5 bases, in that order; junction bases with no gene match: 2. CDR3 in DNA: TGCAGTGCTGCGGGACAGGGGGATCAGCCCCAGCATTTT. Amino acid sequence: CSAAGQGDQPQHF.

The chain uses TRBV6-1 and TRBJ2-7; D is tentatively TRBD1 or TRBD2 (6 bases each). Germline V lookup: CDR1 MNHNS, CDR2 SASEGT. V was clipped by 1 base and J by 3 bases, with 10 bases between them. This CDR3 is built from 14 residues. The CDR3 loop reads CASSEGTAGYEQYF. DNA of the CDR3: TGTGCCAGCAGTGAAGGGACAGCGGGCTACGAGCAGTACTTC.

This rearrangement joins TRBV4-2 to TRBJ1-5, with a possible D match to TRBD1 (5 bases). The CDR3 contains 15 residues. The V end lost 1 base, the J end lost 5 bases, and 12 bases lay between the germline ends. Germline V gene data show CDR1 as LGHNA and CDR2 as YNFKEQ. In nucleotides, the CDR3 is TGTGCCAGCAGCCAAGCCTCAGGGACGGATCAGCCCCAGCATTTT. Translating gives CASSQASGTDQPQHF.

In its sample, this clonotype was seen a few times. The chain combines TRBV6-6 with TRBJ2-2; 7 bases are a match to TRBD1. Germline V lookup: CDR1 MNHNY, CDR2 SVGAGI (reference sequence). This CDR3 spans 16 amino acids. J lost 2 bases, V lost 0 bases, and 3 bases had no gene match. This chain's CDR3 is CASSYSGGANTGELFF. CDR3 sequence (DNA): TGTGCCAGCAGTTACTCAGGGGGCGCTAACACCGGGGAGCTGTTTTTT.

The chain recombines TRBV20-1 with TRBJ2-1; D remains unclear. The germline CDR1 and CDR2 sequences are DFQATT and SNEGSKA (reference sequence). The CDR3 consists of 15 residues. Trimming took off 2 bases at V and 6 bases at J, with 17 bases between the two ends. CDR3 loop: CSARLPISGANEQFF. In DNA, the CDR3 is TGCAGTGCTAGACTACCGATTAGTGGAGCCAATGAGCAGTTCTTC.

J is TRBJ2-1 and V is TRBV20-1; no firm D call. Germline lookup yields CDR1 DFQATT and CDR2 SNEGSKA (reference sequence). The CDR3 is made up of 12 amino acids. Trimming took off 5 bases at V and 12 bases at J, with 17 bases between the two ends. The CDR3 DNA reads TGCAGTGCTCCCCCATACTTGGGTACGCAGTTCTTC. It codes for CSAPPYLGTQFF.

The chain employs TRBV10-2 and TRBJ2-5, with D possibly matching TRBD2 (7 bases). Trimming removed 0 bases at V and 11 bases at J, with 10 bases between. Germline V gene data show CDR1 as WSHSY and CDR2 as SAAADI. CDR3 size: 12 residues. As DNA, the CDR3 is TGCGCCAGCAGTGAGTCGAAGGGGGGGCAGTACTTC. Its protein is CASSESKGGQYF.